This TCR beta chain was obtained from a study of CD8 T cells in ankylosing spondylitis. Germline CDR1 and CDR2: DFQATT and SNEGSKA (reference sequence). The ends lost 6 bases at V and 5 bases at J; junction bases unmatched: 6. CDR3 length: 13 residues. It was by quantitative 5'-RACE with molecular barcodes that TCR beta libraries were made. TCRdb processed the 5' RACE reads anew with MiXCR; each CDR3 protein has one entry. This table holds 200,000 to 300,000 distinct CDR3 sequences, approximately 12% found once. This clonotype has at least ten counts. Its target is not known. Study outcomes and limitations: Made up of under 10 highly homologous variants, a TCR beta motif appeared characteristic of ankylosing spondylitis blood. Clones linked to disease were reported to show significant enrichment in matched ankylosing spondylitis synovial fluid. Peripheral blood held disease-linked clones only at relatively low frequency, and these were CD8+.

Material: blood, either unsorted or a sorted T cell fraction (not recorded which). The chain joins TRBV20-1 to TRBJ2-5; 10 bases are a match to TRBD1. This clonotype was obtained from a male donor with ankylosing spondylitis or in good health (not recorded which). CDR3 sequence reads: CSAHDRGRETQYF. In DNA, the CDR3 is TGCAGTGCCCACGACAGGGGGCGGGAGACCCAGTACTTC.